These 22 T cell receptor beta chains were sequenced from one sample in a study of PD-1 blockade in classical Hodgkin lymphoma. The repertoire was sequenced with immunoSEQ multiplex PCR; TCRdb's copy has only in-frame clones and lacks some. The data show tens of thousands of clones, approximately 80% seen once. Time point noted: cycle 4 day 1 (C4D1), after five to seven weeks of nivolumab. Brentuximab vedotin exposure varied, and every patient relapsed after autologous stem cell transplantation. This sample comprised peripheral blood mononuclear cells (PBMCs), obtained before the fourth cycle of nivolumab. All receptors derive from a human donor with classical Hodgkin lymphoma.

The V and J genes are TRBV19 and TRBJ1-5; D gene unclear. The V end lost 3 bases, the J end lost 3 bases, and 15 bases lay between the germline ends. This CDR3 contains 16 residues. Germline V gene data show CDR1 as LNHDA and CDR2 as SQIVND (reference sequence). Here the CDR3 DNA reads TGTGCCAGTAGTATCAGGCCTGACGTCCCCAATCAGCCCCAGCATTTT. It codes for CASSIRPDVPNQPQHF.

The rearrangement joins TRBV5-4 to TRBJ1-6; D remains ambiguous. The V gene's germline CDR1 is SGHNT and CDR2 YYREEE (reference sequence). V was cut by 7 bases and J by 7 bases, with 15 bases left in between. The CDR3 contains 14 residues. The CDR3 region is CASHTSRGNSPLHF. CDR3 nucleotides: TGTGCCAGCCATACAAGCCGGGGAAATTCACCCCTCCACTTT. The full variable domain, in which reference TRBV5-4 and TRBJ1-6 provide the parts outside the CDR3, is ETGVTQSPTHLIKTRGQQVTLRCSSQSGHNTVSWYQQALGQGPQFIFQYYREEENGRGNFPPRFSGLQFPNYSSELNVNALELDDSALYLCASHTSRGNSPLHFGNGTRLTVT.

The V and J genes are TRBV18 and TRBJ2-2; maybe TRBD1 (6 bases). The CDR3 has 15 residues. The V end lost 3 bases, the J end lost 0 bases, and 8 bases lay between the germline ends. CDR1 and CDR2 from the germline V gene are KGHSH and LQKENI. The CDR3 DNA follows: TGTGCCAGCTCACCGGACAGAGCGAACACCGGGGAGCTGTTTTTT. Translation gives CASSPDRANTGELFF.

This rearrangement joins TRBV7-2 to TRBJ2-1; 7 bases map to TRBD2. The junction had 13 bases not matched to a gene; V was cut back by 5 bases and J by 0 bases. Germline CDR1 is SGHTA and CDR2 is FQGNSA. There are 18 residues in the CDR3. The CDR3 coding sequence is TGTGCCAGCAGCCAACTACCTGGGGGGGGGAGCTCCTACAATGAGCAGTTCTTC. This encodes CASSQLPGGGSSYNEQFF.

The CDR3 is CASSGFTVTEGNTIYF. The DNA for the CDR3 is TGTGCCAGCAGTGGGTTCACGGTTACGGAAGGAAACACCATATATTTT. V usage is TRBV2 and J usage is TRBJ1-3; D is uncertain. CDR1 and CDR2 from the germline V gene are SNHLY and FYNNEI. Trimming removed 4 bases at V and 4 bases at J, with 17 bases between. This CDR3 region has 16 residues. Variable domain in full (rest from reference TRBV2 and TRBJ1-3): EPEVTQTPSHQVTQMGQEVILRCVPISNHLYFYWYRQILGQKVEFLVSFYNNEISEKSEIFDDQFSVERPDGSNFTLKIRSTKLEDSAMYFCASSGFTVTEGNTIYFGEGSWLTVV.

Only a few counts were recorded for this clone. The chain recombines TRBV5-6 with TRBJ2-7, with unresolved D. Germline V gives CDR1 SGHDT, CDR2 YYEEEE. CDR3 length: 16 amino acids. Trimming stripped 0 bases from V and 0 bases from J, with 13 bases between. CDR3 sequence: CASSLDWTADSYEQYF. CDR3 in DNA: TGTGCCAGCAGCTTGGATTGGACGGCGGACTCCTACGAGCAGTACTTC.

V usage is TRBV15 and J usage is TRBJ2-7, with 8 bases identical to TRBD1. The J segment lost 7 bases and the V segment lost 1 base, leaving 3 bases of the junction unmatched. The CDR3 is made up of 13 amino acids. The V gene's germline CDR1 is LNHNV and CDR2 YYDKDF (reference sequence). CDR3 coding DNA: TGTGCCACCAGCAGAGGGACAGGGCGGGAGCAGTACTTC. Protein: CATSRGTGREQYF.

The genes are TRBV9 and TRBJ2-1; 8 bases line up with TRBD2. Trimming took 0 bases from V and 1 from J; bases not matched to a gene: 6. The germline V gene encodes CDR1 SGDLS and CDR2 YYNGEE. CDR3 size: 17 residues. The CDR3 is CASSVDLAGVSYNEQFF. As DNA, the CDR3 is TGTGCCAGCAGCGTAGACCTAGCGGGCGTTTCCTACAATGAGCAGTTCTTC.

J is TRBJ2-7 and V is TRBV7-3; D uncertain. The CDR3 is 13 amino acids. The V end lost 5 bases, the J end lost 5 bases, and 13 bases lay between the germline ends. Germline V lookup: CDR1 SGHTA, CDR2 FQGTGA. The CDR3 bases are TGTGCCAGCAGCCTTTCGGGTCTCCACGAGCAGTACTTC. It yields the protein CASSLSGLHEQYF.

This clone was detected only a few times. This chain links TRBV10-3 with TRBJ1-3, with D possibly matching TRBD1 (6 bases). Germline loops: CDR1 ENHRY, CDR2 SYGVKD. CDR3 length: 15 residues. Deletions cut 2 bases from V and 11 bases from J, with 19 bases between. This CDR3 is CAISEPSHRANPIYF. The DNA for the CDR3 is TGTGCCATCAGTGAGCCCTCCCACAGGGCCAACCCCATATATTTT.

This chain connects TRBV10-3 to TRBJ1-1, with 9 bases matching TRBD1. The CDR3 spans 15 residues. With 4 bases clipped from V and 2 bases from J, the junction kept 5 bases outside the gene matches. Germline V gene data show CDR1 as ENHRY and CDR2 as SYGVKD. In DNA form, the CDR3 reads TGTGCCATCAGTGCCACAGGGGGCGGCAACACTGAAGCTTTCTTT. Amino acid sequence: CAISATGGGNTEAFF.

This rearrangement joins TRBV28 to TRBJ1-5; D is unresolved. Germline loops: CDR1 MDHEN, CDR2 SYDVKM. This CDR3 contains 13 residues. V was shortened by 1 base and J by 4 bases, with 5 bases between the two germline ends. In DNA form, the CDR3 reads TGTGCCAGCAGTTTATCCGCTAATCAGCCCCAGCATTTT. This sequence encodes CASSLSANQPQHF.

The gene calls are TRBV9 and TRBJ1-6; possible D gene TRBD1, 6 bases. This CDR3 spans 16 amino acids. The germline CDR1 and CDR2 sequences are SGDLS and YYNGEE. The germline V and J ends were trimmed by 5 bases and 8 bases, with 20 bases remaining between them. This CDR3 reads CASRRGTGQIDSPLHF. The CDR3 DNA reads TGTGCCAGCAGGAGGGGAACTGGACAGATCGATTCACCCCTCCACTTT.

This chain connects TRBV4-3 to TRBJ1-3; D gene unclear. This CDR3 comprises 17 residues. The V end lost 4 bases, the J end lost 0 bases, and 16 bases lay between the germline ends. Germline values: CDR1 LGHNA, CDR2 YSLEER. CDR3 sequence: CASSREGGGFSGNTIYF. In DNA form, the CDR3 reads TGCGCCAGCAGCCGGGAGGGAGGAGGGTTCTCTGGAAACACCATATATTTT.

The genes are TRBV6-5 and TRBJ1-1; D is undetermined. The CDR3 is 11 amino acids. The germline gives CDR1 MNHEY, CDR2 SVGAGI. V lost 5 bases and J lost 11, with 12 bases in between. The DNA for the CDR3 is TGTGCCAGCAGTGACACCATGTGGGCTTTCTTT. It yields the protein CASSDTMWAFF.

The chain employs TRBV2 and TRBJ1-1; D gene uncertain. The length of the CDR3 is 13 residues. Per the germline V gene, CDR1 is SNHLY and CDR2 is FYNNEI. The ends were cut back, 6 bases at V and 0 bases at J, with 8 bases in the middle. The CDR3 sequence: CASSPYVNTEAFF. The CDR3 DNA reads as TGTGCCAGCAGCCCCTATGTGAACACTGAAGCTTTCTTT.

The genes are TRBV5-6 and TRBJ1-4, with a tentative D call TRBD1 (5 bases). The CDR3 spans 14 residues. Germline-derived CDR1 and CDR2 are SGHDT and YYEEEE. Trimming removed 0 bases at V and 4 bases at J, with 7 bases between. The CDR3 is CASSLAQGNEKLFF. Here the CDR3 DNA reads TGTGCCAGCAGCTTGGCTCAGGGTAATGAAAAACTGTTTTTT.

This chain links TRBV19 with TRBJ1-3, with D possibly matching TRBD1 (5 bases). CDR3 length equals 14 residues. The germline V and J ends were trimmed by 5 bases and 0 bases, with 8 bases remaining between them. CDR1 is LNHDA, CDR2 SQIVND, per germline (reference sequence). CDR3 region: CASSGQSSGNTIYF. As DNA, the CDR3 is TGTGCCAGTAGTGGACAAAGCTCTGGAAACACCATATATTTT.

The chain carries TRBV7-3 and TRBJ2-7, with 7 bases identical to TRBD2. Germline CDR1 is SGHTA and CDR2 is FQGTGA. V lost 5 bases and J lost 4; bases outside the gene matches: 11. The CDR3 is 15 amino acids. CDR3 bases: TGTGCCAGCAGCCCCACCGGGCGGGGGATTTACGAGCAGTACTTC. Its protein is CASSPTGRGIYEQYF.

The chain has TRBV5-1 and TRBJ1-4, with D tentatively TRBD1 (6 bases). Deletions cut 4 bases from V and 7 bases from J, with 17 bases between. CDR3 length equals 15 residues. Germline V lookup: CDR1 SGHRS, CDR2 YFSETQ. The CDR3 bases are TGCGCCAGCAGCGCGGAGTGGGGCAGGGGTGAAAAACTGTTTTTT. Residues: CASSAEWGRGEKLFF.

This clone was seen only a few times. The CDR3 DNA reads as TGTGCCAGCAGTGAATCTCATCAGCCCCAGCATTTT. Its translation is CASSESHQPQHF. J is TRBJ1-5 and V is TRBV6-1; no reliable D call. The CDR3 sequence is 12 residues long. Germline-derived CDR1 and CDR2 are MNHNS and SASEGT. Deletions cut 2 bases from V and 5 bases from J, with 4 bases between.

This chain uses TRBV7-9 with TRBJ2-7; D is unclear. CDR3 length equals 12 residues. With 1 base removed from V and 3 bases from J, the gap between germline ends came to 4 bases. The germline V gene encodes CDR1 SEHNR and CDR2 FQNEAQ (reference sequence). CDR3 bases: TGTGCCAGCAGCTTAGAGTTCTACGAGCAGTACTTC. Protein product: CASSLEFYEQYF.